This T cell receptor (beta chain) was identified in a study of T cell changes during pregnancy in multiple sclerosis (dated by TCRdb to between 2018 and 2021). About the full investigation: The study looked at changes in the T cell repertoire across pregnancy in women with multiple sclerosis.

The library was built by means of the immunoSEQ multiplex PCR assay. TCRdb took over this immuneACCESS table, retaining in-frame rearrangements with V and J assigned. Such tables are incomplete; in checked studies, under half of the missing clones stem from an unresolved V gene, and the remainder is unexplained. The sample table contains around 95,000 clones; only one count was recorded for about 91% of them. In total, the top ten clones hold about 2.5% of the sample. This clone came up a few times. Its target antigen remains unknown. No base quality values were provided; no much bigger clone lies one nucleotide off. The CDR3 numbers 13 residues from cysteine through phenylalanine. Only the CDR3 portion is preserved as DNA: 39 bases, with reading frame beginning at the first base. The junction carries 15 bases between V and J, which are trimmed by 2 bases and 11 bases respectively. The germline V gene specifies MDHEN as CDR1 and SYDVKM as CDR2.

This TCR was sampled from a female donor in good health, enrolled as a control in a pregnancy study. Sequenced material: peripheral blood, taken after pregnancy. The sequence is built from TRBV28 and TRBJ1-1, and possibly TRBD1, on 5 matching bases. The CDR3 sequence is CASSLPEGWRAFF. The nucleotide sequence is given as TGTGCCAGCAGTTTACCGGAGGGGTGGCGGGCTTTCTTT.